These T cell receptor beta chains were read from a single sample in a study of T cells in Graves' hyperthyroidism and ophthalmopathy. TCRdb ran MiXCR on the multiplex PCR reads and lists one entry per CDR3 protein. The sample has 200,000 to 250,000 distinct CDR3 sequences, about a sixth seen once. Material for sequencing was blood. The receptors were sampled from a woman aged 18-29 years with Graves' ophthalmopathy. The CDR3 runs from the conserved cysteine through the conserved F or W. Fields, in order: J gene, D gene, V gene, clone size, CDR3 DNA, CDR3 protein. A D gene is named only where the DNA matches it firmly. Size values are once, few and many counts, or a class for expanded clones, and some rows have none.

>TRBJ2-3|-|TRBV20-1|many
TGCAGTGCTAGAGATACAGCCACAGATACGCAGTATTTT
CSARDTATDTQYF
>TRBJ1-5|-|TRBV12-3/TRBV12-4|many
TGTGCCAGCAGCCGACTAAGGGGGGAACAGCCCCAGCATTTT
CASSRLRGEQPQHF
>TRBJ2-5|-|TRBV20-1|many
TGCAGTGCCCCTGTCTGGGGAGAGACCCAGTACTTC
CSAPVWGETQYF
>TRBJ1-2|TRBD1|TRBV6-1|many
TGTGCCAGCAGGGCGGGTCCGGGACAGGGCTATGGCTACACCTTC
CASRAGPGQGYGYTF
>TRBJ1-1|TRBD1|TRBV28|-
TGTGCCAGCAGGAAACAGGGGAATACTGAAGCTTTCTTT
CASRKQGNTEAFF
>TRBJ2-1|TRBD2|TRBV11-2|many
TGTGCCAGCAGCTTAAGGACTAGCTTGAGGAATGAGCAGTTCTTC
CASSLRTSLRNEQFF
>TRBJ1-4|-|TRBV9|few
TGTGCCAGCAGCCCCACGGGGACATTCGAAAAACTGTTTTTT
CASSPTGTFEKLFF
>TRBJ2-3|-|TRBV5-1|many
TGCGCCAGCAGCTTATTACCTAGCAGACCCACAGATACGCAGTATTTT
CASSLLPSRPTDTQYF
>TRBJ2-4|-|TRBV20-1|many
TGCAGTGCCGGGTCGGGCGGGTCCAAAAACATTCAGTACTTC
CSAGSGGSKNIQYF
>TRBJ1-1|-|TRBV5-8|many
TGTGCCAGCAGCTTGGAAGACCAGGCGGCTGAAGCTTTCTTT
CASSLEDQAAEAFF
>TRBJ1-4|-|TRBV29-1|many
TGCAGCATTAGAGGGAATAATGAAAAACTGTTTTTT
CSIRGNNEKLFF
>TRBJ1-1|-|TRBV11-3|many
TGTGCCAGCAGCCCTTCTGGGAACACTGAAGCTTTCTTT
CASSPSGNTEAFF
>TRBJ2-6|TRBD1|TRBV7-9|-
TGTGCCAGCAGCCGACAGGGGATCTACTCTGGGGCCAACGTCCTGACTTTC
CASSRQGIYSGANVLTF
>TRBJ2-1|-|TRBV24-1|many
TGTGCCACCAGTGATTCTAGTAGCGATGAGCAGTTCTTC
CATSDSSSDEQFF
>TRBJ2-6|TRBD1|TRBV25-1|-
TGTGCCAGCAGTGCGAACAGGGGGATCCTTGATTCTGGGGCCAACGTCCTGACTTTC
CASSANRGILDSGANVLTF
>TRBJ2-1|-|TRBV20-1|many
TGCAGTGCTAGACAGACACAAGACAATGAGCAGTTCTTC
CSARQTQDNEQFF
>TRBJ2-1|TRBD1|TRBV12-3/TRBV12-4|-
TGTGCCAGCAGGGGACAGGGGGCGCGTGAGCAGTTCTTC
CASRGQGAREQFF
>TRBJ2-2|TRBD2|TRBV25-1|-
TGTGCCAGCAGGGAGACTAGCGACCTGACCGGCACCGGGGAGCTGTTTTTT
CASRETSDLTGTGELFF
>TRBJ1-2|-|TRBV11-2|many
TGTGCCAGCAGCCAAGATCAGTGGGGAAGTGACGGCTACACCTTC
CASSQDQWGSDGYTF
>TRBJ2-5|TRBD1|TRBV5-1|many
TGCGCCAGCAGTGGGTCCGGACAGGTCCTCTTCCAAGAGACCCAGTACTTC
CASSGSGQVLFQETQYF
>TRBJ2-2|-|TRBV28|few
TGTGCCAGCACCTTCAGGTTGACCGGGGAGCTGTTTTTT
CASTFRLTGELFF
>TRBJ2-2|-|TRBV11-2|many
TGTGCCAGCAGCTCCCCCCGGACAGAGTCGAACACCGGGGAGCTGTTTTTT
CASSSPRTESNTGELFF
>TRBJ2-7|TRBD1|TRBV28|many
TGTGCCAGCAGTTTACCCTGGACAGGGCCGTCCTACGAGCAGTACTTC
CASSLPWTGPSYEQYF
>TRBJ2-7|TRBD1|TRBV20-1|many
TGCAGTGCCAGGGGGAGCTCCTACGAGCAGTACTTC
CSARGSSYEQYF
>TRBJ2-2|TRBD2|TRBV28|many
TGTGCCAGCAGTTTATGGTTTGCAAAGCGGGGGGACGAGAACACCGGGGAGCTGTTTTTT
CASSLWFAKRGDENTGELFF
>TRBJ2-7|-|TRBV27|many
TGTGCCAGCAGTTTTACTAGAAGGCACGAGCAGTACTTC
CASSFTRRHEQYF
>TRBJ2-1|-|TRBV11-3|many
TGTGCCAGCAGCTTAGAAGCAGGGTACTACAATGAGCAGTTCTTC
CASSLEAGYYNEQFF
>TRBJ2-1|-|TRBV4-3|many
TGCGCCAGCAGCCAAGAAGGAACTAGGTACAATGAGCAGTTCTTC
CASSQEGTRYNEQFF
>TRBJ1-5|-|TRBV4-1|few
TGCGCCAGCAGCCAAGAGGGGGTCAGGCAGCCCCAGCATTTT
CASSQEGVRQPQHF
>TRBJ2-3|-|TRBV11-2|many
TGTGCCAGCAGCAATGGGCCCGGGGTTAGCACAGATACGCAGTATTTT
CASSNGPGVSTDTQYF
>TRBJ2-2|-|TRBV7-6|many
TGTGCCAGCAGCTTAGGGATAAACACCGGGGAGCTGTTTTTT
CASSLGINTGELFF
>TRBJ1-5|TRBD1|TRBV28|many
TGTGCCAGCAGTTCGGGACAGGGCATTTCTCAGCCCCAGCATTTT
CASSSGQGISQPQHF
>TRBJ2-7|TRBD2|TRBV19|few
TGTGCCAGTAGTACGGATTCAACCCCGGGACTAGCGGGAGCCTACGAGCAGTACTTC
CASSTDSTPGLAGAYEQYF
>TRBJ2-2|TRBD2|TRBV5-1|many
TGCGCCAGCAGCCCTAGCGGGGTGAACACCGGGGAGCTGTTTTTT
CASSPSGVNTGELFF
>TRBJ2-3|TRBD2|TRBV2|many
TGTGCCAGCAGAATAGCGGGATGGGCAGATACGCAGTATTTT
CASRIAGWADTQYF
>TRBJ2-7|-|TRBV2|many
TGTGCCAGCAAAGGAGGACGGGGCTCCTACGAGCAGTACTTC
CASKGGRGSYEQYF
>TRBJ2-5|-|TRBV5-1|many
TGCGCCAGCAGCTCATTCCGGGGCCAAGAGACCCAGTACTTC
CASSSFRGQETQYF
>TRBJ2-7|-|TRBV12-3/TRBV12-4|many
TGTGCCAGCACCTCCATTTTGGGGGCAGAGCAGTACTTC
CASTSILGAEQYF
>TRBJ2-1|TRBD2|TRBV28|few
TGTGCCAGCAGTTTAACTATAGCGGGAGTCGAGCAGTTCTTC
CASSLTIAGVEQFF
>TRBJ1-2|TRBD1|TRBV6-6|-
TGTGCCAGCAGTTACTCCGGGACAGGGGGCCACTATGGCTACACCTTC
CASSYSGTGGHYGYTF
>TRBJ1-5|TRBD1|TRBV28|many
TGTGCCAGCAGTTTGGACAGGTCTGAATACAATCAGCCCCAGCATTTT
CASSLDRSEYNQPQHF